This T cell receptor beta chain originates from a study of cytomegalovirus exposure and HLA in healthy donors (dated by TCRdb to about 2017). With regard to the full study: The roughly 670 repertoires of the first cohort and the roughly 120 validation repertoires were produced on the same platform, according to a later analysis. To predict cytomegalovirus infection status, the study brought together high-throughput TCR immunosequencing, statistical association of individual TCRs with disease status, and machine learning. In addition to the first cohort of roughly 700 subjects, a separate validation cohort of under 150 different subjects was used. The study was designed to test whether signatures of past pathogen exposure could be identified by cataloging public T cell receptors.

Worth noting for this clone: Its target antigen remains unknown. Nothing much larger sits one base from this clone, and base qualities are not available.

Libraries were built with the immunoSEQ multiplex PCR assay. Under the source paper's analysis protocol: To diagnose cytomegalovirus status from the catalog of TCR beta chain sequences, a statistical classification framework was built. TCRdb holds this immuneACCESS table with in-frame rearrangements only. Some clones are missing; in checked studies, unresolved V genes explain under half, and the rest has no known cause. That table furnishes V, J and clone size, whereas the DNA furnished D and trimming. This sample has about 220,000 clones in its table, and about nine tenths of those were observed once. The ten largest clones capture about 0.95% of the sample. The donors belonged to the validation cohort of about 110 subjects, which was separate from the approximately 700-subject first cohort. Study-wide findings and limitations: In vitro tests confirmed that a few of the cytomegalovirus-associated TCR beta chains recognize cytomegalovirus antigens. The study gave a list of under 200 TCR beta chains associated with cytomegalovirus. It was suggested by the authors that the approach could potentially be generalized to other disease states and immunological phenotypes. All 120 or so repertoires were used to score co-occurrence in the validation cohort in a later analysis, because that analysis had no HLA typing for the cohort. While some public TCRs were present in many individuals, most TCR sequences turned up only very rarely across donors. A later analysis found that TCRs clustered in the first cohort also tended to co-occur in the 95 to 150 validation repertoires, with 94% of cluster scores above 0. Cytomegalovirus status was reported to be diagnosed by the classifier with high specificity and sensitivity in both the original and validation cohorts.

This receptor was taken from a woman aged 18-30 years in good health and CMV-seronegative. Sequencing was carried out using PBMCs.

The CDR3 protein is CASSFQGGGDEQYF. The DNA reads as follows: TGTGCCAGCAGCTTTCAGGGAGGGGGGGACGAGCAGTACTTC. The sequence is built from TRBV7-9 and TRBJ2-7; the D region possibly corresponds to TRBD2 (7 bases align). Reading the germline V gene (reference sequence) gives CDR1 SEHNR and CDR2 FQNEAQ. There are 14 amino acids in the CDR3, from cysteine to phenylalanine inclusive. Just the 42-base CDR3 DNA is kept, in frame starting at base 1. V is shortened by 3 bases, J by 5 bases, and the region joining them spans 14 bases. Outside the CDR3, residues come from the reference TRBV7-9 and TRBJ2-7 proteins, so the full variable domain is: DTGVSQNPRHKITKRGQNVTFRCDPISEHNRLYWYRQTLGQGPEFLTYFQNEAQLEKSRLLSDRFSAERPKGSFSTLEIQRTEQGDSAMYLCASSFQGGGDEQYFGPGTRLTVT.